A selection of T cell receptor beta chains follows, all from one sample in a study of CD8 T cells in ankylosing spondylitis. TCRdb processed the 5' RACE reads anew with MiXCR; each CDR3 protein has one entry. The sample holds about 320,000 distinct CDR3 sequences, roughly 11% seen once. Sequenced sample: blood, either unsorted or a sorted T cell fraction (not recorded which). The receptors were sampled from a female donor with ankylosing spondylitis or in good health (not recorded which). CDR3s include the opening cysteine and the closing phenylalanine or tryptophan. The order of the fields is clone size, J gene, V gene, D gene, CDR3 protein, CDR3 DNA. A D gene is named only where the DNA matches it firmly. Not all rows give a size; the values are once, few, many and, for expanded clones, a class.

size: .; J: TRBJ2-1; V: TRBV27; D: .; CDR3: CASSLWNPNEQFF; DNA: TGTGCCAGCAGTTTATGGAACCCCAATGAGCAGTTCTTC
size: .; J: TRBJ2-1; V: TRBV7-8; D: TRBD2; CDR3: CASSLGISGSLYEQFF; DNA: TGTGCCAGCAGCCTAGGTATTAGCGGGAGTTTGTATGAGCAGTTCTTC
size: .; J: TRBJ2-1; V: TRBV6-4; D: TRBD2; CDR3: CASRTGGLAGGPYNEQFF; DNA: TGTGCCAGCAGGACTGGGGGACTAGCGGGAGGGCCCTACAATGAGCAGTTCTTC
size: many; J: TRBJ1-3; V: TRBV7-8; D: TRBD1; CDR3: CASSTGQGAHISGNTIYF; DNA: TGTGCCAGCAGCACCGGACAGGGGGCCCATATCTCTGGAAACACCATATATTTT
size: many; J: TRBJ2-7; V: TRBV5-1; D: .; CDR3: CASSPRRGVDEQYF; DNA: TGCGCCAGCAGCCCACGTCGAGGGGTAGACGAGCAGTACTTC
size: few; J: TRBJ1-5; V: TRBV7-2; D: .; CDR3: CASSFRDSNQPQHF; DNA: TGTGCCAGCAGCTTCCGGGACAGCAATCAGCCCCAGCATTTT
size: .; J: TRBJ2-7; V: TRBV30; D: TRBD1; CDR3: CAWSTGQETYEQYF; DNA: TGTGCCTGGAGTACCGGACAGGAAACCTACGAGCAGTACTTC
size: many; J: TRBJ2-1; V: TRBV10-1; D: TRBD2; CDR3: CASSPGGVNEQFF; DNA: TGCGCCAGCAGCCCGGGGGGGGTAAATGAGCAGTTCTTC
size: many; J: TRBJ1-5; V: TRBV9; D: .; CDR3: CASSPSGYSNQPQHF; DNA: TGTGCCAGCAGCCCCTCAGGTTATAGCAATCAGCCCCAGCATTTT
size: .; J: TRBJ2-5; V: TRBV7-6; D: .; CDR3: CASSLVVQETQYF; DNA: TGTGCCAGCAGCTTAGTAGTTCAAGAGACCCAGTACTTC
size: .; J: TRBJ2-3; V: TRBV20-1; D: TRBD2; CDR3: CSATGTSLNTQYF; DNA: TGCAGTGCAACCGGGACTAGCCTGAATACGCAGTATTTT